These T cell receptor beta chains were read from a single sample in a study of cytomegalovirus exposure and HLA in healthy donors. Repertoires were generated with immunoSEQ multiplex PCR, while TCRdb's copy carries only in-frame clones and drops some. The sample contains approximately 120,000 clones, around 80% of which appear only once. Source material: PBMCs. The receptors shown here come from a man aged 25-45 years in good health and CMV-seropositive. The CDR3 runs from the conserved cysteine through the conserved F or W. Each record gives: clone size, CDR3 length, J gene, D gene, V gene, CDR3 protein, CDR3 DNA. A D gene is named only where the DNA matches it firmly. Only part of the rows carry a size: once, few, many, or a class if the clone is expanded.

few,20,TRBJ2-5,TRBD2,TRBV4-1,CASSQEIVRTSEKLQETQYF,TGCGCCAGCAGCCAAGAAATCGTGCGTACTAGCGAAAAACTTCAAGAGACCCAGTACTTC
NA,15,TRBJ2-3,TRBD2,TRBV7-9,CASSLGSGSSDTQYF,TGTGCCAGCAGCTTGGGTAGCGGGAGTTCAGATACGCAGTATTTT
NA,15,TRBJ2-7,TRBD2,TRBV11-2,CASSFPSGSSYEQYF,TGTGCCAGCAGCTTCCCTAGCGGGAGCTCCTACGAGCAGTACTTC
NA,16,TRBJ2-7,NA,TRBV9,CASSELGQRPDDEQYF,TGTGCCAGCAGCGAGCTTGGACAGAGACCCGACGACGAGCAGTACTTC
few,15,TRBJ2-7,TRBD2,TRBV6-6,CASSYSASGTYEQYF,TGTGCCAGCAGTTACTCGGCTAGCGGGACCTACGAGCAGTACTTC
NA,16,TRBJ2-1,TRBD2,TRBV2,CASSGETSSYYNEQFF,TGTGCCAGCAGTGGGGAGACTAGCAGCTACTACAATGAGCAGTTCTTC
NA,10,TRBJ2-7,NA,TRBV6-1,CASTAGEQYF,TGTGCCAGTACGGCGGGCGAGCAGTACTTC
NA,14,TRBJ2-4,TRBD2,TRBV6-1,CASSYSPGRNIQYF,TGTGCCAGCAGCTACAGCCCCGGGAGGAACATTCAGTACTTC
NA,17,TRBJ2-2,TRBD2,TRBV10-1,CASSESMTSGSTGELFF,TGCGCCAGCAGTGAGTCGATGACTAGCGGGAGCACCGGGGAGCTGTTTTTT
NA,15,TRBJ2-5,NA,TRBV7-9,CASSFSSGQGIIQYF,TGTGCCAGCAGCTTTTCGTCAGGGCAGGGGATAATTCAGTACTTC
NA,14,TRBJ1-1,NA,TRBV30,CAWSVPVANTEAFF,TGTGCCTGGAGTGTACCCGTAGCGAACACTGAAGCTTTCTTT
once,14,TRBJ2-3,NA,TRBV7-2,CASSSRQGTDTQYF,TGTGCCAGCAGCAGTAGGCAGGGGACAGATACGCAGTATTTT
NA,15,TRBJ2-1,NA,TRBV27,CASSSRDSPLGEQFF,TGTGCCAGCAGTTCCCGGGACTCACCTTTGGGTGAGCAGTTCTTC
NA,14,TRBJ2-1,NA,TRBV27,CASSLINSYNEQFF,TGTGCCAGCAGTTTAATTAACAGCTACAATGAGCAGTTCTTC
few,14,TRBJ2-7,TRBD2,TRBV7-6,CASSRSGRGGEQYF,TGTGCCAGCAGCCGCAGCGGGCGGGGGGGGGAGCAGTACTTC
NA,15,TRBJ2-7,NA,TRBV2,CASSELGGMVDEQYF,TGTGCCAGCAGTGAATTGGGGGGAATGGTCGACGAGCAGTACTTC
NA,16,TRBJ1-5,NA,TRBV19,CASSIAVQGIYQPQHF,TGTGCCAGTAGTATAGCGGTTCAGGGGATATATCAGCCCCAGCATTTT
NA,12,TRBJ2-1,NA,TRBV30,CAWNLQGLRQFF,TGTGCCTGGAATCTCCAGGGGCTAAGGCAGTTCTTC
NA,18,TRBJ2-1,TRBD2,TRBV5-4,CASSFGLYAGGSYNEQFF,TGTGCCAGCAGCTTTGGTTTGTACGCGGGGGGCTCCTACAATGAGCAGTTCTTC
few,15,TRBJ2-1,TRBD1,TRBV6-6,CASSTVTGAYNEQFF,TGTGCCAGCAGTACCGTGACAGGGGCGTACAATGAGCAGTTCTTC
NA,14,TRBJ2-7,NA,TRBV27,CASSLSGTPQEQYF,TGTGCCAGCAGTTTATCTGGGACTCCCCAAGAGCAGTACTTC
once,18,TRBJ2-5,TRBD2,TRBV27,CASSLLAGGRSEQETQYF,TGTGCCAGCAGTTTACTAGCGGGAGGACGATCGGAACAAGAGACCCAGTACTTC
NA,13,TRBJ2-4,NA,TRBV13,CASSQTGRNIQYF,TGTGCCAGCAGCCAAACAGGGAGAAACATTCAGTACTTC
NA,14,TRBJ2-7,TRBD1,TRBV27,CASKPGQDYYEQYF,TGTGCCAGCAAGCCGGGACAGGACTATTACGAGCAGTACTTC
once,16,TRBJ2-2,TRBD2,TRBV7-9,CASSWGTSLFTGELFF,TGTGCCAGCAGCTGGGGGACTAGCTTATTTACCGGGGAGCTGTTTTTT